This T cell receptor beta chain came from a study of shared clonotypes between healthy human individuals. All participating donors were Caucasian adults from Nashville, Tennessee. Concerning this clone itself: Its specificity is unknown.

V was clipped by 0 bases and J by 3 bases; unmatched bases: 4. This CDR3 spans 15 amino acids. The germline V gene encodes CDR1 WNHNN and CDR2 SYGVQD (reference sequence). Study outcomes and limitations: Researchers sampled blood only, noting tissue repertoires likely differ.

Genomic DNA from each subset was divided evenly over several immunoSEQ plates. It was on ten immunoSEQ deep assay plates that unsorted PBMC DNA was sequenced. Measured with immunoSEQ multiplex PCR; TCRdb has only the in-frame clones, and not every one. The table lists some 500,000 clones, 65% to 80% of them singletons. Sequenced sample: PBMCs. The chain joins TRBV10-1 to TRBJ2-7; TRBD2 agrees at 8 bases. This TCR was recovered from a woman in her thirties or forties in good health. Some clones in this sample may be carry-over from other donors' samples. CDR3 sequence reads: CASSESTLAGYEQYF. CDR3 sequence (DNA): TGCGCCAGCAGTGAGTCGACCCTAGCGGGCTACGAGCAGTACTTC.